This TCR beta chain derives from a study of CD8+CD57+ T cells in acquired aplastic anemia (dated by TCRdb to the late 2010s). Broadly, across the study: A mean of about 3 ug of DNA, ranging from about 0.2 to 27.4 ug, was extracted from sorted CD4+ and CD8+ cells. For healthy donor samples, the average read count was about 9.9 million for CD4+ cells and 11 million to 14 million for CD8+ cells.

The study deep-sequenced TCR repertoires of sorted CD4+ and CD8+ blood T cells from severe aplastic anemia patients and healthy subjects. Ficoll-Paque density gradient centrifugation was used to isolate peripheral blood mononuclear cells. Before DNA was extracted, CD4+ and CD8+ T cells were sorted using either FACS or magnetic beads. TCR beta VDJ combination and CDR3 sequence profiling used genomic DNA as the template. An Illumina HiSeq 2000 was the platform used for TCR repertoire sequencing. Per the source publication's procedure: TRBV/TRBJ rearrangement plots, CDR3 size and DJ length profiles, and Simpson's diversity index were used to evaluate the repertoires. The immunodominant clone was defined as the most abundant DNA sequence in deep sequencing data. CDR3 amino acid sequences were screened for sharing across subjects and were compared with published repertoires and the VDJdb database. In-frame beta chains were kept once TCRdb had trimmed the public reads at Q25 with fastp and called clones with MiXCR. Each CDR3 protein appears once, grouped with its most common genes and DNA. Clone size and V and J calls follow TCRdb, not the original study. This sample lists about 210,000 distinct CDR3 sequences; approximately 60% were detected once. The top ten clonotypes cover approximately 30% of the sample.

For this clonotype: Its recognized antigen is unknown. Nothing much larger sits one base from this clone, and base qualities are not available.

Overall study outcomes, separate from this receptor: Although twenty-nine CD8+ CDR3 sequences were shared by patients and controls, these sequences appeared highly expressed in patients and within the immunodominant clones of patients. No significant difference in CD8+ Simpson's diversity was found between patients and healthy controls (P=0.060).

Sequencing used sorted CD4+, CD8+, or CD8+CD57+ T cells (not recorded which) from PBMCs. The source of this sequence is a human donor in good health.

CDR3 protein: CSATVPGLAAYEQYF. In nucleotide form, the sequence is TGCAGTGCTACCGTTCCGGGACTAGCAGCATACGAGCAGTACTTC. The rearranged chain carries TRBV20-1 and TRBJ2-7; 9 junctional bases match TRBD2. Including cysteine and phenylalanine, the CDR3 has 15 amino acids. Here the CDR3 DNA is all that survives: 45 bases in frame from base 1. V and J are trimmed by 4 bases and 4 bases, and the gene matches miss 11 bases of the junction. The germline V gene (reference sequence) gives CDR1 as DFQATT and CDR2 as SNEGSKA.